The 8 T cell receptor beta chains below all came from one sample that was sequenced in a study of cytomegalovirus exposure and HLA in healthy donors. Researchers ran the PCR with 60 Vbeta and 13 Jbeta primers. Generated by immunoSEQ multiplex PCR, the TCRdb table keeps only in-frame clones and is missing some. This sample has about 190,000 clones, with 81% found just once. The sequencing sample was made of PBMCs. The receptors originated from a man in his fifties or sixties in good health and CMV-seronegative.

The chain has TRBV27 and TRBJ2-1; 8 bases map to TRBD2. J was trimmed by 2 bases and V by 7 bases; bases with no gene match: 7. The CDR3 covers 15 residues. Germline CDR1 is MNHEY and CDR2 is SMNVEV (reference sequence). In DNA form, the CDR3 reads TGTGCCAGCACCGTTAGCGGGGACCCCTACAATGAGCAGTTCTTC. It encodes CASTVSGDPYNEQFF.

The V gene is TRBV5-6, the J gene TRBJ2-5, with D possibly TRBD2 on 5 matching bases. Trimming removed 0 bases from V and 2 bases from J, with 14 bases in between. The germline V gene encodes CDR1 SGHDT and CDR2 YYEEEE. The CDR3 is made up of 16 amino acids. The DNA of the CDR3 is TGTGCCAGCAGCTTGGATTTAGAGGGATTACAAGAGACCCAGTACTTC. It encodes CASSLDLEGLQETQYF.

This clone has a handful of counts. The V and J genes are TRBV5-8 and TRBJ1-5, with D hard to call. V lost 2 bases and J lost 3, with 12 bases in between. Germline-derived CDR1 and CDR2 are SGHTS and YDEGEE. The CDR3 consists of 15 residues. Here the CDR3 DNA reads TGTGCCAGCAGCTTTAACCCGGGATACAATCAGCCCCAGCATTTT. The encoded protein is CASSFNPGYNQPQHF.

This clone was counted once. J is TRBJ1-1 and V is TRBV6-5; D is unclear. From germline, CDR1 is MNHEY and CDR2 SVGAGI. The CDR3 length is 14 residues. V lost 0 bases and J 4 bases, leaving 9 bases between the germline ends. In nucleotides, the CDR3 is TGTGCCAGCAGTTACTCGGAGGGTAGCACTGAAGCTTTCTTT. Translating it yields CASSYSEGSTEAFF.

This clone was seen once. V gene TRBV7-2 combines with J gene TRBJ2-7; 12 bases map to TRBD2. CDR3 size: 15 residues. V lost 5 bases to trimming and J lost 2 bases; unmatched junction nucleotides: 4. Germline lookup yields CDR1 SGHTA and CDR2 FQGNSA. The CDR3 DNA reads TGTGCCAGCAGCGAGACTAGCGGGGGCGCCTACGAGCAGTACTTC. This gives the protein CASSETSGGAYEQYF.

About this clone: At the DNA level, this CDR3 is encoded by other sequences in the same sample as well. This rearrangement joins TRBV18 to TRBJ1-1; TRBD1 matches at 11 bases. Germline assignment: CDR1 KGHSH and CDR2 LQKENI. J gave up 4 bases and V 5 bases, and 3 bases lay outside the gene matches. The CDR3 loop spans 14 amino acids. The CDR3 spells CASSAGQGVTEAFF. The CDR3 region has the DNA TGTGCCAGCTCAGCGGGACAGGGGGTCACTGAAGCTTTCTTT.

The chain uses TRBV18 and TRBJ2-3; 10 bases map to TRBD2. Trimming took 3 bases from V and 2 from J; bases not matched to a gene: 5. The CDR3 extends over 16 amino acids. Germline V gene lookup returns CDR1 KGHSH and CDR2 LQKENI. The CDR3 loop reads CASSPFGLADTDTQYF. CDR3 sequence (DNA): TGTGCCAGCTCACCCTTTGGACTAGCGGACACAGATACGCAGTATTTT.

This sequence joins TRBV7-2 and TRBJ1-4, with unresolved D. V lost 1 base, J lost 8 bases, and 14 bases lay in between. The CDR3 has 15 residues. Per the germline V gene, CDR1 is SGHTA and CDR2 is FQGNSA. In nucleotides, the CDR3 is TGTGCCAGCAGCTTAGTGCGGGGAAGTGGAGAAAAACTGTTTTTT. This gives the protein CASSLVRGSGEKLFF.